A single count supports the clone carrying this T cell receptor (beta chain). These data come from a study of control samples from healthy donors and cancer patients. Libraries were prepared by immunoSEQ multiplex PCR; TCRdb keeps only in-frame clonotypes and omits some of them. Of 70,000 or so clones listed, roughly nine tenths are singletons. The receptor was derived from a man aged 60 to 69 with lung cancer. Sequencing input: PBMCs.

The CDR3 bases are TGTGCCAGCAGTGATATCTGGAGCTCCTACAATGAGCAGTTCTTC. It is translated as CASSDIWSSYNEQFF. The J gene is TRBJ2-1, the V gene TRBV6-1, with D hard to call. Germline CDR1 is MNHNS and CDR2 is SASEGT. The V end lost 3 bases, the J end lost 0 bases, and 9 bases lay between the germline ends. The CDR3 extends over 15 amino acids.